One and the same sample provided the 8 T cell receptor beta chains below, sequenced in a study of T-cell reconstitution after alpha-beta-depleted transplantation in children. Unique molecular identifiers were used in preparing the TCRbeta library. TCRdb ran MiXCR on the PCR reads and lists one entry per CDR3 protein. Here the sample spans some 280,000 distinct CDR3 sequences, 9.9% being singletons. The material sequenced was PBMCs from the stem cell graft donor, taken from the stem cell graft. These receptors were obtained from a human donor who donated a stem cell graft to a child with SCID.

This clonotype was found a few times. This sequence joins TRBV6-5 and TRBJ2-2; 10 bases are shared with TRBD1. The CDR3 covers 16 residues. Germline lookup yields CDR1 MNHEY and CDR2 SVGAGI. With V trimmed by 2 bases and J by 5 bases, 5 bases remained unmatched. The CDR3 sequence: CASSYQGQGITGELFF. The CDR3 DNA sequence: TGTGCCAGCAGTTACCAGGGACAGGGGATTACCGGGGAGCTGTTTTTT.

The chain carries TRBV7-6 and TRBJ1-1; 7 bases align to TRBD1. The V and J ends lost 6 bases and 2 bases, in that order; junction bases with no gene match: 6. CDR1 is SGHVS and CDR2 is FNYEAQ in the germline V gene. There are 14 residues in the CDR3. Written as DNA, the CDR3 is TGTGCCAGCAGGCGACAGGGCTTTAACACTGAAGCTTTCTTT. This sequence encodes CASRRQGFNTEAFF.

The chain links TRBV7-9 to TRBJ1-6; D is undetermined. CDR1 is SEHNR, CDR2 FQNEAQ, per germline (reference sequence). V was cut by 3 bases and J by 0 bases, with 6 bases left in between. The CDR3 runs 15 residues. The CDR3 loop is CASSFRSSYNSPLHF. Here the CDR3 DNA reads TGTGCCAGCAGCTTCCGGAGCTCCTATAATTCACCCCTCCACTTT. Supplemented by reference TRBV7-9 and TRBJ1-6, the full variable domain reads DTGVSQNPRHKITKRGQNVTFRCDPISEHNRLYWYRQTLGQGPEFLTYFQNEAQLEKSRLLSDRFSAERPKGSFSTLEIQRTEQGDSAMYLCASSFRSSYNSPLHFGNGTRLTVT.

The CDR3 region is CAPGGPGMNTEAFF. CDR3 sequence (DNA): TGCGCCCCCGGGGGGCCGGGTATGAACACTGAAGCTTTCTTT. The rearrangement joins TRBV5-1 to TRBJ1-1, with D maybe TRBD1 (6 bases). Looked up from germline, CDR1 is SGHRS and CDR2 is YFSETQ. This CDR3 comprises 14 residues. The V end lost 10 bases, the J end lost 0 bases, and 16 bases lay between the germline ends.

This clonotype has only a few counts. One end of the junction varies from germline; a read error may be responsible. This chain connects TRBV20-1 to TRBJ2-1; perhaps TRBD2 as D (5 bases). The CDR3 is 14 residues long. The V gene's germline CDR1 is DFQATT and CDR2 SNEGSKA (reference sequence). The CDR3, as DNA: TGCAGTGCCGAGGGATCAAGCTCCTACAATGAGCAATTCTTC. It translates to CSAEGSSSYNEQFF.

This clonotype has a handful of counts. This chain links TRBV24-1 with TRBJ2-2; D not resolved. V was shortened by 6 bases and J by 0 bases, with 10 bases between the two germline ends. The CDR3 is 15 amino acids. CDR1 and CDR2 (germline): KGHDR, SFDVKD. This CDR3 is CATSHTTANTGELFF. CDR3 in DNA: TGTGCCACCAGTCACACAACCGCGAACACCGGGGAGCTGTTTTTT.

This clonotype has more than one count but fewer than ten. The chain is built from TRBV7-2 and TRBJ2-1; D remains ambiguous. With 6 bases removed from V and 9 bases from J, the gap between germline ends came to 12 bases. The germline V gene encodes CDR1 SGHTA and CDR2 FQGNSA. The length of the CDR3 is 12 residues. The CDR3 protein is CASSPVYGEQFF. Here the CDR3 DNA reads TGTGCCAGCAGTCCCGTTTATGGTGAGCAGTTCTTC.

This chain joins TRBV20-1 and TRBJ1-1, with D perhaps TRBD1 (5 bases). The ends were cut back, 8 bases at V and 5 bases at J, with 18 bases in the middle. The CDR3 runs 13 residues. Looked up from germline, CDR1 is DFQATT and CDR2 is SNEGSKA (reference sequence). CDR3 residues: CSPLGDRSTEAFF. The CDR3 nucleotides are TGCAGTCCCTTAGGGGACCGCTCGACTGAAGCTTTCTTT.